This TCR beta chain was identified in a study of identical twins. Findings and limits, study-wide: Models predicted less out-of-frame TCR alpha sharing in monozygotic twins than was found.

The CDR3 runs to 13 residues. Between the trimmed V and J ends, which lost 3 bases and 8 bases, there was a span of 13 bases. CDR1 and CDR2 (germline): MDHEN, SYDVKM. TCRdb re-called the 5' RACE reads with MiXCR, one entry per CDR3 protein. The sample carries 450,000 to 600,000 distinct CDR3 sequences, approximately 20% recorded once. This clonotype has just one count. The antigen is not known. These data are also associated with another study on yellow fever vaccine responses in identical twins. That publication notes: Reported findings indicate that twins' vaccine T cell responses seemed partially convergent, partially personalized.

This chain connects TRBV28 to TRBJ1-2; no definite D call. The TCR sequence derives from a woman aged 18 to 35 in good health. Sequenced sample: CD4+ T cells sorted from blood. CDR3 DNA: TGTGCCAGCAGTTTGTCGGGGTTGCGGGGCTACACCTTC. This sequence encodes CASSLSGLRGYTF.